The 23 T cell receptor beta chains listed next were all sequenced from one sample in a study of blood T cells in healthy people across ages (dated by TCRdb to about 2015). The protocol used for the library was 5' RACE. Sequencing instrument: Illumina HiSeq 2500. A second 7 to 11 cycle PCR used a sample-barcoded 5' primer and a J-beta primer mix. TCRdb trimmed public reads at Q25 via fastp, called clones via MiXCR and kept in-frame beta chains. Rows with one shared CDR3 protein collapse into an entry with the most common genes and DNA. The sample contains 700,000 or so distinct CDR3 sequences, approximately 40% of them found a single time. The ten largest make up roughly 30% of the sample. What was sequenced was blood. The source is an elderly man in good health.

A note on this clonotype: The junction differs from germline at one of its ends, possibly a read error. This chain joins TRBV5-5 and TRBJ2-7; 8 bases match TRBD2. The CDR3 has 18 residues. CDR1 SGHKS and CDR2 YYEKEE come from the germline V gene (reference sequence). The CDR3 region has the DNA TGTGCCGGCAGCTTGGGGGTGGTAGCGGGGTCAAACTCCTACGAGCAGTACTTC. It encodes CAGSLGVVAGSNSYEQYF.

This clonotype was detected a few times. The chain joins TRBV5-1 to TRBJ2-1; a weak D match, TRBD2 (5 bases). CDR3 size: 12 residues. V lost 4 bases and J 8 bases, leaving 10 bases between the germline ends. CDR1 is SGHRS and CDR2 is YFSETQ in the germline V gene. CDR3 coding DNA: TGCGCCAGCAGCCTAGGACTTCATGAGCAGTTCTTC. Its translation: CASSLGLHEQFF.

The rearrangement joins TRBV20-1 to TRBJ1-4; 9 nucleotides line up with TRBD1. Germline V gives CDR1 DFQATT, CDR2 SNEGSKA (reference sequence). J was trimmed by 0 bases and V by 5 bases; bases with no gene match: 7. CDR3 length: 16 amino acids. The CDR3 DNA reads TGCAGTGCTCTGGGGGGACAGGGAGCAACTAATGAAAAACTGTTTTTT. It codes for CSALGGQGATNEKLFF.

This clonotype was counted once. The chain has TRBV30 and TRBJ2-3; tentatively, D is TRBD1 or TRBD2 (5 bases each). V was pared by 2 bases and J by 2 bases, with 23 bases between. Germline V gene lookup returns CDR1 GTSNPN and CDR2 SVGIG (reference sequence). This CDR3 has 18 residues. The CDR3 here is CAWSRAGARGRPTDTQYF. As DNA, the CDR3 is TGTGCCTGGAGTAGGGCCGGGGCGAGGGGCCGGCCCACAGATACGCAGTATTTT.

Comments on this clonotype: A much larger clone differs from this one at a single base, so this may be a read error. The CDR3 region has the DNA TGTGCCAGCAGCTTAGCTCCGGGCTACTACGAGCAGTTCTTC. Its protein is CASSLAPGYYEQFF. The V and J genes are TRBV7-2 and TRBJ2-1, with D unresolved. The CDR3 length is 14 residues. V lost 0 bases and J lost 10, with 13 bases in between. CDR1 is SGHTA, CDR2 FQGNSA, per germline.

J is TRBJ1-4 and V is TRBV5-1, with D unresolved. The V end was cut by 0 bases, the J end by 8 bases, with 11 bases between. The CDR3 runs 14 residues. Germline CDR1 and CDR2: SGHRS and YFSETQ. As DNA, the CDR3 is TGCGCCAGCAGCTTGGCCGAATTTCAAGAAAAACTGTTTTTT. Encoded protein: CASSLAEFQEKLFF.

V and J are TRBV29-1 and TRBJ2-7; no clear D. The CDR3 loop spans 11 amino acids. Germline-derived CDR1 and CDR2 are SQVTM and ANQGSEA. With 4 bases removed from V and 0 bases from J, the gap between germline ends came to 4 bases. CDR3 loop: CSVVNSYEQYF. The CDR3 nucleotides read TGCAGCGTTGTCAACTCCTACGAGCAGTACTTC.

There are a few counts of this clonotype. The DNA of the CDR3 is TGTGCCAGTCAAAGGGGGACCGAGCAGTACTTC. Its translation: CASQRGTEQYF. The V and J genes are TRBV3-1 and TRBJ2-7, with D perhaps TRBD1 (6 bases). V was clipped by 9 bases and J by 6 bases, with 12 bases between them. CDR1 and CDR2 from the germline V gene are LGHDT and YNNKEL (reference sequence). The CDR3 is 11 residues long.

The chain recombines TRBV12-3 or TRBV12-4 with TRBJ1-5; D is undetermined. The V gene lost 7 bases and the J gene lost 2 bases, with 12 bases spanning the gap. The CDR3 contains 14 residues. The CDR3 DNA sequence: TGTGCCAGCATTTTCTCGTTGGGCAATCAGCCCCAGCATTTT. It specifies CASIFSLGNQPQHF.

The V gene is TRBV4-1, the J gene TRBJ1-1, with TRBD1 as a possible D gene (6 bases). The germline V gene encodes CDR1 MGHRA and CDR2 YSYEKL. With 0 bases removed from V and 4 bases from J, the gap between germline ends came to 21 bases. The CDR3 has 18 amino acids. DNA of the CDR3: TGCGCCAGCAGCCAAGATCTGGGGGCGAGGGCCTTGCTCACTGAAGCTTTCTTT. This translates into CASSQDLGARALLTEAFF.

This chain uses TRBV6-5 with TRBJ2-5, with 8 bases that match TRBD2. From germline, CDR1 is MNHEY and CDR2 SVGAGI. CDR3 length: 15 residues. Germline trimming cut 4 bases from V and 2 bases from J; bases unmatched to any gene: 6. The CDR3 nucleotides read TGTGCCAGCAGTTCCCTTCGCGGGGGGCAAGAGACCCAGTACTTC. It codes for CASSSLRGGQETQYF.

This clonotype was seen more than once but under ten times. V usage is TRBV6-2 or TRBV6-3 and J usage is TRBJ1-6, with D tentatively TRBD1 (6 bases). V was trimmed by 6 bases and J by 7 bases, leaving 16 bases between them. The CDR3 is made up of 15 amino acids. Germline V gene lookup returns CDR1 MNHEY and CDR2 SVGEGT. CDR3 DNA sequence: TGTGCCAGCAGCCCGACAGAGCAGGGGAATTCACCCCTCCACTTT. It translates to CASSPTEQGNSPLHF.

This clonotype was observed a handful of times. CDR3 in amino acids: CASRASRGQYF. CDR3 bases: TGTGCCAGCAGAGCTTCCAGGGGGCAGTACTTC. The chain joins TRBV6-1 to TRBJ2-5; 7 bases line up with TRBD1. This CDR3 has 11 residues. Trimming at V came to 6 bases and at J to 11 bases, leaving 6 bases not matched to a gene. Looked up from germline, CDR1 is MNHNS and CDR2 is SASEGT.

Of note for this clonotype: Compared with germline, one end of the junction differs, possibly owing to a read error. V is TRBV5-6 and J is TRBJ2-3; D might be TRBD2 (5 bases). The CDR3 consists of 16 residues. Germline CDR1 SGHDT, CDR2 YYEEEE. Here the CDR3 DNA reads TGTGCCAGCAGCGCCTACGCTCGGCCTAGCACAGATGCGCAGTATTTT. It codes for CASSAYARPSTDAQYF.

This chain joins TRBV6-6 and TRBJ2-3; possible D gene TRBD1, 6 bases. The CDR3 covers 15 residues. Trimming left V 5 bases short and J 0 bases short, with 12 bases between. Germline loops: CDR1 MNHNY, CDR2 SVGAGI (reference sequence). The CDR3 nucleotides are TGTGCCAGCAGTAGACTCCAGGGGAGCACAGATACGCAGTATTTT. Its protein is CASSRLQGSTDTQYF.

The J gene is TRBJ1-2, the V gene TRBV3-1; 8 bases agree with TRBD1. V was clipped by 6 bases and J by 0 bases; unmatched bases: 3. The CDR3 consists of 14 residues. CDR1 and CDR2 (germline): LGHDT, YNNKEL (reference sequence). The CDR3 region has the DNA TGTGCCAGCAGGCTACAGGGGGCTAACTATGGCTACACCTTC. Protein: CASRLQGANYGYTF. The whole variable domain, filled in from reference TRBV3-1 and TRBJ1-2, reads DTAVSQTPKYLVTQMGNDKSIKCEQNLGHDTMYWYKQDSKKFLKIMFSYNNKELIINETVPNRFSPKSPDKAHLNLHINSLELGDSAVYFCASRLQGANYGYTFGSGTRLTVV.

Comment on this clonotype: This may stem from a read error, because a much larger clone lies one nucleotide away. This chain joins TRBV6-2 or TRBV6-3 and TRBJ2-1; D call uncertain. Germline CDR1 is MNHEY and CDR2 is SVGEGT. This CDR3 comprises 11 residues. The CDR3 nucleotides are TGTGCCAGCGCCGGCTACAATGAGCGGTTCTTC. Amino acid sequence: CASAGYNERFF.

Only a few counts were recorded for this clonotype. This chain connects TRBV6-1 to TRBJ2-4; 7 positions match TRBD2. The J call could be wrong; TRBJ2-5 is a better fit for the DNA end. This CDR3 contains 13 residues. CDR1 MNHNS and CDR2 SASEGT come from the germline V gene. The CDR3 nucleotides are TGTGCCAGCAGTGTCACTAGCGAAGGGACCCAGTACTTC. It yields the protein CASSVTSEGTQYF.

The chain joins TRBV7-9 to TRBJ2-1; D might be TRBD2 (6 bases). V dropped 4 bases and J dropped 9 bases, with 13 bases sitting between them. The CDR3 totals 13 residues. Germline lookup yields CDR1 SEHNR and CDR2 FQNEAQ (reference sequence). CDR3: CASSYRLEIEQFF. In DNA form, the CDR3 reads TGTGCCAGCAGCTACCGACTAGAGATTGAGCAGTTCTTC.

The J gene is TRBJ2-1, the V gene TRBV10-3; 13 bases line up with TRBD2. Trimming at V came to 3 bases and at J to 7 bases, leaving 9 bases not matched to a gene. The CDR3 sequence is 17 residues long. The V gene's germline CDR1 is ENHRY and CDR2 SYGVKD. CDR3 bases: TGTGCCATCAGTGATCGAAGGACTAGCGGGAGTGGAAATGAGCAGTTCTTC. Its protein product is CAISDRRTSGSGNEQFF.

This clonotype was seen at least ten times. The chain combines TRBV6-2 or TRBV6-3 with TRBJ2-1; D might be TRBD1 (6 bases). Germline CDR1 and CDR2: MNHEY and SVGEGT. Trimming removed 5 bases from V and 7 bases from J, with 21 bases in between. The CDR3 sequence is 16 residues long. The CDR3 reads CASSIIWQGPGNEQFF. CDR3 nucleotide sequence: TGTGCCAGCAGTATAATCTGGCAGGGGCCAGGGAATGAGCAGTTCTTC.

The chain recombines TRBV6-2 or TRBV6-3 with TRBJ1-2; the D gene is possibly TRBD1 (6 bases). CDR3 length: 14 residues. V lost 4 bases, J lost 1 base, and 10 bases lay in between. Per germline, CDR1 MNHEY and CDR2 SVGEGT. The chain's CDR3 is CASSSGQINYGYTF. The CDR3 DNA reads TGTGCCAGCAGTTCTGGACAGATTAACTATGGCTACACCTTC.

This clonotype was counted only a few times. V gene TRBV7-8 combines with J gene TRBJ2-7; no firm D call. The CDR3 totals 15 residues. Germline CDR1 SGHVS, CDR2 FQNEAQ. V was shortened by 5 bases and J by 6 bases, with 20 bases between the two germline ends. CDR3 coding DNA: TGTGCCAGCAGCCCCCCCGCGATCCGGTCCCCCGAGCAGTACTTC. As protein: CASSPPAIRSPEQYF.